This TCR beta chain comes out of a study of blood T cell repertoires in COVID-19 (dated by TCRdb to 2020 to 2021). A note on the overall study: Collaborator samples came from the United States, Italy and Spain and covered acute and convalescent phases of COVID-19. The material from the prospective study consisted of cDNA or gDNA derived from T cells, B-cell-depleted T cells, or PBMCs. Subjects who had been exposed to COVID-19, were actively infected with it, or had recovered from it provided the deeply sampled blood TCRbeta repertoires that made up the dataset. The repertoires were made available in a free public database intended to serve as a resource for research on the immune response to SARS-CoV-2. The samples were drawn from the first 160 participants of the ongoing ImmuneRACE study and from over a thousand subjects provided by 6 global collaborators. The sample metadata nearly always contained a de-identified subject ID, COVID-19 status, age in years and sex. Where HLA class I and class II types were available, the types were taken from metadata supplied by the sample provider, not from assay-based typing.

The immunoSEQ Assay, a bias-controlled multiplex PCR, was used to amplify TCRbeta CDR3 regions from genomic DNA. In the authors' own workflow: The number of nucleated cells in each sample was estimated from the amplification of reference gene primers within the assay. To quantify the absolute abundance of each unique TCRbeta CDR3 rearrangement, sequence reads were collapsed and filtered. For each sample, productive Simpson clonality was calculated as the square root of Simpson's diversity index over productive rearrangements. This is the immuneACCESS table as TCRdb keeps it, with only in-frame sequences that have V and J called. A part of the clones is gone; compared with another copy, unresolved V genes explain less than half, and the rest is unexplained. D and trimming come from the DNA, and the V and J calls and clone size come from that table. This sample has a few hundred thousand clones in its table, and roughly 85% of those were observed once. Roughly 2.3% of the sample rests with the top ten.

V gives up 3 bases and J gives up 7 bases, and the segment between their germline ends measures 15 bases. Per the germline V gene (reference sequence), LNHDA is the CDR1 and SQIVND is the CDR2. The CDR3 measures 14 amino acids from cysteine to phenylalanine. CDR3 DNA is the only sequence kept; it has 42 bases, read in frame from the first base. Participants in the prospective study were enrolled through a virtual design, were aged roughly 18 to 90 years, and lived in 24 United States geographic areas. To assign participants to cohorts, the prospective study relied on clinical history that participants themselves reported in a screening survey and a study questionnaire. Recovered participants in ImmuneRACE Cohort 3 were defined as having two consecutive negative NP/OP PCR tests, clearance from a healthcare professional, or resolution of symptoms. In the prospective study, mobile phlebotomists collected whole blood, serum and a nasopharyngeal or oropharyngeal swab from each participant. Participants in the prospective study had the option to provide additional blood draws and questionnaires over a roughly two-month period. Prospective study blood samples were shipped either frozen or at room temperature before DNA extraction.

Results the study describes overall, beyond this receptor: The amount of clinical and demographic metadata varied by source and participant and was provided uncurated.

Remarks on this clone: Its cognate antigen has yet to be identified. Nothing much larger sits one base from this clone, and base qualities are not available.

The chain uses TRBV19 and TRBJ1-1; the D gene lacks a confident call. This TCR was sampled from a man aged 25-45 years who had recovered from COVID-19. The source material was PBMCs or T cells enriched from blood (not recorded which). The DNA is as follows: TGTGCCAGTAGTATTAATGGAGGACTAATTGAAGCTTTCTTT. Protein translation: CASSINGGLIEAFF.